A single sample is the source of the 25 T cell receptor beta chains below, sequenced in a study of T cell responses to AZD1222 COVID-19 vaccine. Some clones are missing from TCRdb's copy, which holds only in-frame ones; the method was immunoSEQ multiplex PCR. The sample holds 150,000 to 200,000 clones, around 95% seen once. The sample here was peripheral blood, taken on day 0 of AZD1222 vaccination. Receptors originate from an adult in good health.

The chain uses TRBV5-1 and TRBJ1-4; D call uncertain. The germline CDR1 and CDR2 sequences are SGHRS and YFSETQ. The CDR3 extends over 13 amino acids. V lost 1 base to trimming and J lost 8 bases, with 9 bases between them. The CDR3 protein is CASSLWAEEKLFF. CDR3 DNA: TGCGCCAGCAGCTTGTGGGCAGAAGAAAAACTGTTTTTT.

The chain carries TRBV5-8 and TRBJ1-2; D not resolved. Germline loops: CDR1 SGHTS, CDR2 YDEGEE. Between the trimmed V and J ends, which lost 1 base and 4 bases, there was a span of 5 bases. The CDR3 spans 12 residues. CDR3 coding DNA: TGTGCCAGCAGCTTGCAAAGCTATGGCTACACCTTC. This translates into CASSLQSYGYTF.

CDR3 sequence: CASSPAGAGPFF. CDR3 DNA sequence: TGCGCCAGCAGCCCGGCGGGGGCGGGACCGTTCTTC. This chain connects TRBV5-1 to TRBJ2-1, with D possibly TRBD2 on 7 matching bases. V was trimmed by 4 bases and J by 15 bases, leaving 17 bases between them. The length of the CDR3 is 12 residues. Germline CDR1 SGHRS, CDR2 YFSETQ.

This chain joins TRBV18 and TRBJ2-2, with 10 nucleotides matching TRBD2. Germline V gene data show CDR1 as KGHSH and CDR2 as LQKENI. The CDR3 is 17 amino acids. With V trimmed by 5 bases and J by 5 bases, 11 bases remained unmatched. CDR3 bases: TGTGCCAGCTCATCTAGAAGCCTAGCGGGAGTAACCGGGGAGCTGTTTTTT. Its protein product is CASSSRSLAGVTGELFF.

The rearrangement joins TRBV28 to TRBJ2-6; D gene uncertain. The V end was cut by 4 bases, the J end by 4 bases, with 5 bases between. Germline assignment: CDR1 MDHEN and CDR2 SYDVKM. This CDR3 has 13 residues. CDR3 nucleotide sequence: TGTGCCAGCAGTTCGTCGGGGGCCAACGTCCTGACTTTC. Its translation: CASSSSGANVLTF.

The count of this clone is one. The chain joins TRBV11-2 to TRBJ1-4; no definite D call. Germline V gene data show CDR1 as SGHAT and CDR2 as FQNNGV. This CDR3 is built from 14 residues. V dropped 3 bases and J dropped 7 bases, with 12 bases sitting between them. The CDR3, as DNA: TGTGCCAGCAGCTTCCCTACGATGGGTGAAAAACTGTTTTTT. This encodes CASSFPTMGEKLFF.

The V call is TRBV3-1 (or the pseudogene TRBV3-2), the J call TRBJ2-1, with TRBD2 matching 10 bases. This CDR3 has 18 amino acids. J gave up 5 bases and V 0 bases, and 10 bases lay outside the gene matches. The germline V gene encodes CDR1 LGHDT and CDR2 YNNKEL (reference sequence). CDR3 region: CASSQELFGAGGDNEQFF. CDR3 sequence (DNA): TGTGCCAGCAGCCAAGAGCTCTTTGGAGCGGGAGGGGACAATGAGCAGTTCTTC.

CDR3 DNA: TGCGCCAGCAGCTCTGGCGTGGCAGGCGCAGGTAATGAAAAACTGTTTTTT. This sequence encodes CASSSGVAGAGNEKLFF. The gene calls are TRBV5-1 and TRBJ1-4; D remains ambiguous. V was trimmed by 3 bases and J by 4 bases, leaving 19 bases between them. Germline assignment: CDR1 SGHRS and CDR2 YFSETQ. The length of the CDR3 is 17 residues.

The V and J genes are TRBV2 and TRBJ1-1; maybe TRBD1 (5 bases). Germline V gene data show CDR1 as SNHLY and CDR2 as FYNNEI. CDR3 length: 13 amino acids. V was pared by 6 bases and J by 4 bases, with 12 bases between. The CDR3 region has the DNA TGTGCCAGCAGGGGGATGAGGGGCACTGAAGCTTTCTTT. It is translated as CASRGMRGTEAFF.

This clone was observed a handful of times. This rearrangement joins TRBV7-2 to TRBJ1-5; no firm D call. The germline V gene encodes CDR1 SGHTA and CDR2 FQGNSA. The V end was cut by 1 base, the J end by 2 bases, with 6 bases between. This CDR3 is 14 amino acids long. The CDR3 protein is CASSLEVGNQPQHF. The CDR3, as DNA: TGTGCCAGCAGCTTAGAGGTCGGCAATCAGCCCCAGCATTTT.

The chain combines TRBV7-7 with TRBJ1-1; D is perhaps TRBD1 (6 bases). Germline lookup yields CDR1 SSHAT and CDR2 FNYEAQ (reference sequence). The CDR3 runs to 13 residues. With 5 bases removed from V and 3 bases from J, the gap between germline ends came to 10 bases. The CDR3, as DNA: TGTGCCAGCAGCGAGGGGGTAGACACTGAAGCTTTCTTT. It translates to CASSEGVDTEAFF. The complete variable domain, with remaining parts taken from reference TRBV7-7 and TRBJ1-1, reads GAGVSQSPRYKVTKRGQDVTLRCDPISSHATLYWYQQALGQGPEFLTYFNYEAQPDKSGLPSDRFSAERPEGSISTLTIQRTEQRDSAMYRCASSEGVDTEAFFGQGTRLTVV.

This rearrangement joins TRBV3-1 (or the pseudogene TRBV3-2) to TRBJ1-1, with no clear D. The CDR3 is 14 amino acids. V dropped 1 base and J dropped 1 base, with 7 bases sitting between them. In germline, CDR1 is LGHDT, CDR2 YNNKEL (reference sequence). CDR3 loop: CASSQVSGNTEAFF. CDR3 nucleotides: TGTGCCAGCAGCCAAGTCTCCGGGAACACTGAAGCTTTCTTT.

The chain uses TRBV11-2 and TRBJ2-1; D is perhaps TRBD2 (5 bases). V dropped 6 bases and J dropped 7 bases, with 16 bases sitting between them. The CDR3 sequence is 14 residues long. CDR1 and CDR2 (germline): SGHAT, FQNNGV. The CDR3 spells CASSYEGMGNEQFF. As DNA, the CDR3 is TGTGCCAGCAGTTATGAGGGTATGGGTAATGAGCAGTTCTTC.

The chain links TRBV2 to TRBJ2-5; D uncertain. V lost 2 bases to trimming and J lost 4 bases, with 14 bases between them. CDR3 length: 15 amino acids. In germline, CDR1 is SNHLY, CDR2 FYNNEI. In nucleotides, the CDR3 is TGTGCCAGCAGTGAAAGTTGGTCCATCGGAGAGACCCAGTACTTC. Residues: CASSESWSIGETQYF.

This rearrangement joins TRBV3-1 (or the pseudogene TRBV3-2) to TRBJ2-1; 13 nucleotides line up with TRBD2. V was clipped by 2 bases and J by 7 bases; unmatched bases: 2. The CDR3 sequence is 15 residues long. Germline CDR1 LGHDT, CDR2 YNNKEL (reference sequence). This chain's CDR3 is CASSQRTSGRNEQFF. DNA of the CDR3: TGTGCCAGCAGCCAACGGACTAGCGGGAGAAATGAGCAGTTCTTC.

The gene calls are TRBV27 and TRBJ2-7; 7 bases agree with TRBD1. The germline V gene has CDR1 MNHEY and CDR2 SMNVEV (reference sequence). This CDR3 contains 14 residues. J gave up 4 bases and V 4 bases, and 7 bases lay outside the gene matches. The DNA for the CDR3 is TGTGCCAGCAGTTACGGGCAGGGGGTTTACGAGCAGTACTTC. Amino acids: CASSYGQGVYEQYF.

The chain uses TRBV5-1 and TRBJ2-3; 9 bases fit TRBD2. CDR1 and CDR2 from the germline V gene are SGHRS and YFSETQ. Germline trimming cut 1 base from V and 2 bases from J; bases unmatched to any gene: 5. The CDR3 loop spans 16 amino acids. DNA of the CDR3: TGCGCCAGCAGCTTGTTGCTAGCGGGATCCACAGATACGCAGTATTTT. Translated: CASSLLLAGSTDTQYF.

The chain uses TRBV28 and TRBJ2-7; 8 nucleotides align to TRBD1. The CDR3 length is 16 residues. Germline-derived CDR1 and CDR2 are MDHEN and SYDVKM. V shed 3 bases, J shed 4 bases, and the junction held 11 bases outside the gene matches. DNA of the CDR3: TGTGCCAGCAGTTTTGGGCCAGGGGGCGGTGTTTACGAGCAGTACTTC. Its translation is CASSFGPGGGVYEQYF.

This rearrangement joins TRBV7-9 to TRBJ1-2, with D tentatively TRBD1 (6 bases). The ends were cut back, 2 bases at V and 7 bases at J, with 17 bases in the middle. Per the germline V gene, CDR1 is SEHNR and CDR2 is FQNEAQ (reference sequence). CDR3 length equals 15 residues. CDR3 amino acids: CASSLTTGTSGGYTF. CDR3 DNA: TGTGCCAGCAGCTTAACGACAGGAACCTCTGGTGGCTACACCTTC. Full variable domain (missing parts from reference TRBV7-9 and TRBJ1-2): DTGVSQNPRHKITKRGQNVTFRCDPISEHNRLYWYRQTLGQGPEFLTYFQNEAQLEKSRLLSDRFSAERPKGSFSTLEIQRTEQGDSAMYLCASSLTTGTSGGYTFGSGTRLTVV.

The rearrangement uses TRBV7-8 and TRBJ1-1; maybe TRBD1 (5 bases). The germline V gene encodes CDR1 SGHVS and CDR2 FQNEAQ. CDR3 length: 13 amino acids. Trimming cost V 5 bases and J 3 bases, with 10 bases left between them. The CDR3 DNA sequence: TGTGCCAGCAGCGGGGCCTGGGACACTGAAGCTTTCTTT. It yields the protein CASSGAWDTEAFF.

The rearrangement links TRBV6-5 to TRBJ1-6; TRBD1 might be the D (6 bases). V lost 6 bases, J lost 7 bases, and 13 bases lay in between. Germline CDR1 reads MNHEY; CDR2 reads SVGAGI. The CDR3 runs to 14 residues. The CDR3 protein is CASSRGQRNSPLHF. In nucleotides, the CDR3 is TGTGCCAGCAGCCGCGGACAGCGGAATTCACCCCTCCACTTT.

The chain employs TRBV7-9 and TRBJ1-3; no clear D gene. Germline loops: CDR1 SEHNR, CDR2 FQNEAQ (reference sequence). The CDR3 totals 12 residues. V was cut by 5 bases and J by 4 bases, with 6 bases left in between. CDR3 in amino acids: CASSASGNTIYF. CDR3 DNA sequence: TGTGCCAGCAGCGCGTCGGGAAACACCATATATTTT.

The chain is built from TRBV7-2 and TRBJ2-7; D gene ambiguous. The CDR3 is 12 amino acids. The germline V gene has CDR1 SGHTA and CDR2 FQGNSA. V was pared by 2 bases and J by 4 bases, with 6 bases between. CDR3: CASSLRVYEQYF. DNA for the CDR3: TGTGCCAGCAGCTTAAGAGTTTACGAGCAGTACTTC.

In nucleotides, the CDR3 is TGTGCCAGCTGTCGTCTTGGAAGCTTCACAGCTTTCTTT. Amino acid sequence: CASCRLGSFTAFF. The chain carries TRBV6-5 and TRBJ1-1, with D unresolved. The germline gives CDR1 MNHEY, CDR2 SVGAGI. The length of the CDR3 is 13 residues. V was trimmed by 8 bases and J by 10 bases, leaving 20 bases between them.

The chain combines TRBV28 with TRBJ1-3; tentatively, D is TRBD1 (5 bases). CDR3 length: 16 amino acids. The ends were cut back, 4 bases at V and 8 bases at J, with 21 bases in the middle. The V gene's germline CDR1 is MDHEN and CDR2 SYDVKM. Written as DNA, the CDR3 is TGTGCCAGCAGTTCACCCGGCCGGGGCTATGGCGACACCATATATTTT. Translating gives CASSSPGRGYGDTIYF.